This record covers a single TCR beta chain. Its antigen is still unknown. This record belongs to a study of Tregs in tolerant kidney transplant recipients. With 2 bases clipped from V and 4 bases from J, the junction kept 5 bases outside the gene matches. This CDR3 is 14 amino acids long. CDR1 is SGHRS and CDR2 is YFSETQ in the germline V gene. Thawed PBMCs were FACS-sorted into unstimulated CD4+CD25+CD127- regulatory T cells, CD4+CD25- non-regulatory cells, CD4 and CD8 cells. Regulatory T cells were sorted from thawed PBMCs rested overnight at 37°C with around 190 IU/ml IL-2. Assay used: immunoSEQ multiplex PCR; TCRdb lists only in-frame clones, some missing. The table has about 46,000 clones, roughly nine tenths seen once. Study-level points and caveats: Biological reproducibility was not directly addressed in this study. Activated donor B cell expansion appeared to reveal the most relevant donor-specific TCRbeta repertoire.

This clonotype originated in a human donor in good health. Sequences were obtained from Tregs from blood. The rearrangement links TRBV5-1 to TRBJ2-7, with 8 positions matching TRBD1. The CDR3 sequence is CASSFGTGEYEQYF. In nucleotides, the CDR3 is TGCGCCAGCAGCTTCGGGACAGGAGAATACGAGCAGTACTTC.